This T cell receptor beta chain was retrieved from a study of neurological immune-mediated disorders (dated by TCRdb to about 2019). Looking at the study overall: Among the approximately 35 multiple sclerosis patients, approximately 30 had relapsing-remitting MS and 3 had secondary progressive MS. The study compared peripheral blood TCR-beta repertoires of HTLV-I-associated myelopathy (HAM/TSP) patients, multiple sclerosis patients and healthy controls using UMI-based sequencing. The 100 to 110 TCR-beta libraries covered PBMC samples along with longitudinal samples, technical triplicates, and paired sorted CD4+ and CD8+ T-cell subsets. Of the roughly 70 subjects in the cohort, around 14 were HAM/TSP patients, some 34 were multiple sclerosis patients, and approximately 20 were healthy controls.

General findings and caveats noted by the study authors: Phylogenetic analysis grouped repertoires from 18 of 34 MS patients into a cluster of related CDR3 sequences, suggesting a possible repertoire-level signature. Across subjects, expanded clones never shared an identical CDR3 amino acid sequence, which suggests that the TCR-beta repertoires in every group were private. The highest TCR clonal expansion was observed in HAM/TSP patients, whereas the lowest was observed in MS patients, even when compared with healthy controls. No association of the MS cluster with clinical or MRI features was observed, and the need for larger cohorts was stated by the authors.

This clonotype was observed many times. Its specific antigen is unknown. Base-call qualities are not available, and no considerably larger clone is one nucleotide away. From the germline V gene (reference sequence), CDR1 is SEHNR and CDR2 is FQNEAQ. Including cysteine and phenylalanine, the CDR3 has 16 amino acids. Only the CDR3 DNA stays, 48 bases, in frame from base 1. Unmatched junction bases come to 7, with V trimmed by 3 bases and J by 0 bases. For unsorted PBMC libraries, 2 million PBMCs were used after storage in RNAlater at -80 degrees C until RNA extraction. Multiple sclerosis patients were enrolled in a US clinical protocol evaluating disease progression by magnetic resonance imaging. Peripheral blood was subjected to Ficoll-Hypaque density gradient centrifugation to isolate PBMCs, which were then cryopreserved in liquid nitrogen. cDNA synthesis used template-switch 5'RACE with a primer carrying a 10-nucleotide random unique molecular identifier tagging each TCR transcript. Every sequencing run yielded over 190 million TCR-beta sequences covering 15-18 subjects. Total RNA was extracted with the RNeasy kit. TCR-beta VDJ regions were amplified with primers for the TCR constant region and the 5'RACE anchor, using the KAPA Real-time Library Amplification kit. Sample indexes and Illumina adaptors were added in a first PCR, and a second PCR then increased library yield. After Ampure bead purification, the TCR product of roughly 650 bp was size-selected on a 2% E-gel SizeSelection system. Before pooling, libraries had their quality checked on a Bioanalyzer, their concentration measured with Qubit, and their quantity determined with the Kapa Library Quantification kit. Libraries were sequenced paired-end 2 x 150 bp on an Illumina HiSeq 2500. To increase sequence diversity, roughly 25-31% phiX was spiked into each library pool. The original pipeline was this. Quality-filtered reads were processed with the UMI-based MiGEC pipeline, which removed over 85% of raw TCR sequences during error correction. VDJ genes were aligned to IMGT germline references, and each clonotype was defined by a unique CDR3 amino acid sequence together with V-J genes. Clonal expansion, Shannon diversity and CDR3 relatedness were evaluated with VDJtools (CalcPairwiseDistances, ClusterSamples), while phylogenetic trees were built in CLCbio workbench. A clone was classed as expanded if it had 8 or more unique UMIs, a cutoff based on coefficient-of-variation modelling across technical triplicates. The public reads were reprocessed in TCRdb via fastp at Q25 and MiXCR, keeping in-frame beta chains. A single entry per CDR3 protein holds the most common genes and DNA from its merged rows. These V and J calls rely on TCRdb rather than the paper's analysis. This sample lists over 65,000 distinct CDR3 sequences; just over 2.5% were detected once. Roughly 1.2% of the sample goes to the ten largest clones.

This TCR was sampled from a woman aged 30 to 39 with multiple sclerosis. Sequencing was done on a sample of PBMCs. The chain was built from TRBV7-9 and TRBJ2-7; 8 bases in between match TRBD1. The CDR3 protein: CASSFILTGGSYEQYF. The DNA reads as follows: TGTGCCAGCAGCTTTATTTTAACAGGGGGCTCCTACGAGCAGTACTTC.